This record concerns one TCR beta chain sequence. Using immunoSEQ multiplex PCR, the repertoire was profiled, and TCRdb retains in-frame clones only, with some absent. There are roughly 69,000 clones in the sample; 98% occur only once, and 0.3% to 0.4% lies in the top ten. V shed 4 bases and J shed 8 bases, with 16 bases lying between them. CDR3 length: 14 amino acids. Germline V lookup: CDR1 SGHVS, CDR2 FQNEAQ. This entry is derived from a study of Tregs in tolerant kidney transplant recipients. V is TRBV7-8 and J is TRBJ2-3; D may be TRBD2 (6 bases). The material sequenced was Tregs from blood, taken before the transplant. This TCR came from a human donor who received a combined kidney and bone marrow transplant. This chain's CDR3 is CASSSGVLSFTQYF. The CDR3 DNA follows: TGTGCCAGCAGCTCGGGGGTCCTCTCCTTTACGCAGTATTTT.